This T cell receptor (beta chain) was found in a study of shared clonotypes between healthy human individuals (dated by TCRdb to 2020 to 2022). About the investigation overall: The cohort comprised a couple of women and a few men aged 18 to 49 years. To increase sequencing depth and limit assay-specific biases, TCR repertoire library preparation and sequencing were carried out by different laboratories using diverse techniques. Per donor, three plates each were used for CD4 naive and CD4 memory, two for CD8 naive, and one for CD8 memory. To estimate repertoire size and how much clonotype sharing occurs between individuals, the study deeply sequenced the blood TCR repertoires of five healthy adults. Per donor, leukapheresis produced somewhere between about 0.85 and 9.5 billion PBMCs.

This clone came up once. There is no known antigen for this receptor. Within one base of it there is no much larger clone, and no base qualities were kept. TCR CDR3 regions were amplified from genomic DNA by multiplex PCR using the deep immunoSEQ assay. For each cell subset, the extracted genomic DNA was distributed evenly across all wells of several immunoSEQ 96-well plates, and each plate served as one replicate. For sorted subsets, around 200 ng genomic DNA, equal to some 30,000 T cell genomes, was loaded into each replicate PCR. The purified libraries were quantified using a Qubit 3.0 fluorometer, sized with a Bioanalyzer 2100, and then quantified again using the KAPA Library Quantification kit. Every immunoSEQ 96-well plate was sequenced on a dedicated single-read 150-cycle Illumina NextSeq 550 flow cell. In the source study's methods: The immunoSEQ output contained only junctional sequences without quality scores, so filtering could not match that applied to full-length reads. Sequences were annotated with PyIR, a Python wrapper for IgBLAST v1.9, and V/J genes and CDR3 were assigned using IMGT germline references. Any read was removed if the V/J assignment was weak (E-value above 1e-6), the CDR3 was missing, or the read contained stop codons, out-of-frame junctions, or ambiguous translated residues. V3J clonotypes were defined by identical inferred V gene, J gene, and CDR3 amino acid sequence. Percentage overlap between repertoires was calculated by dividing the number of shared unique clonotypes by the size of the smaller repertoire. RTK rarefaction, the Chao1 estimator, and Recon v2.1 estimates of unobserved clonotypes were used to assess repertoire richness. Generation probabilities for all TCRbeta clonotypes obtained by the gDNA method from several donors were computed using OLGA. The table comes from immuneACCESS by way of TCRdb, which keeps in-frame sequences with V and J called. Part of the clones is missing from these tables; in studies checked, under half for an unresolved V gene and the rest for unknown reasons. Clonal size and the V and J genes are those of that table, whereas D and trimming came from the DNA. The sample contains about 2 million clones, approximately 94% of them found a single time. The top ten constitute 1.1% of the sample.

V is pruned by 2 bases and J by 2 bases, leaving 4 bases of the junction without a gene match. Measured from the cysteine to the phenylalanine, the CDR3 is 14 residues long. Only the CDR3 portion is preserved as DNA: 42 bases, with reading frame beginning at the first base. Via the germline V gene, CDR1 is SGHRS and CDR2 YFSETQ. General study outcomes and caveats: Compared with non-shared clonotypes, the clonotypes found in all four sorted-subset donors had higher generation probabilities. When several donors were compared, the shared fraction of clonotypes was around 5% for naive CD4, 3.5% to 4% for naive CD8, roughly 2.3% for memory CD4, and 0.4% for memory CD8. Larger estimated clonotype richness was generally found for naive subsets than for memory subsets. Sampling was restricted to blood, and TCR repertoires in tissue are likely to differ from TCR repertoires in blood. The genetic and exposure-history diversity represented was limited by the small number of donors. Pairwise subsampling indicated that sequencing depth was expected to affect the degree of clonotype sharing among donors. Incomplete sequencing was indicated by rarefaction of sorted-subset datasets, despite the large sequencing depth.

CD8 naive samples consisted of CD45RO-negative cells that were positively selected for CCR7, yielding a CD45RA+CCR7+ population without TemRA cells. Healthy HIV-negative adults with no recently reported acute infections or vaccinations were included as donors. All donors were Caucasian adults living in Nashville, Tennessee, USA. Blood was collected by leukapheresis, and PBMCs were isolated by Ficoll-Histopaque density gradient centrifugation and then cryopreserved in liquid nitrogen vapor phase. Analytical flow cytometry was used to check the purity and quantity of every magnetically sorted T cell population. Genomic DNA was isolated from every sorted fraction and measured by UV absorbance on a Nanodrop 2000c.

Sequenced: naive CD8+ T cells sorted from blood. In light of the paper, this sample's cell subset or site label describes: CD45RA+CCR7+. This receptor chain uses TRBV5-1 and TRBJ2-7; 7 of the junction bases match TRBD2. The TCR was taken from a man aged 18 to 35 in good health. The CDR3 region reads CASSFRGRAYEQYF. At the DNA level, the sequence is TGCGCCAGCAGCTTTCGGGGGAGGGCCTACGAGCAGTACTTC.